These 4 T cell receptor beta chains originate from one sample sequenced in a study of blood T cell repertoires in COVID-19 (dated by TCRdb to 2020 to 2021). The receptor library was made with the immunoSEQ multiplex PCR assay. In its TCRdb copy, this immuneACCESS table keeps in-frame sequences only and misses some clones. Where compared with another copy, unresolved V genes explain less than half of these, and the others have no known cause. This sample comprises about 120,000 clones, 82% of them detected only once. Over 6% of the sample goes to the ten largest clones. The specimen was peripheral blood. Source of these receptors: a man between 65 and 80 years old with active or convalescent COVID-19.

J is TRBJ1-5 and V is TRBV3-1 (or the pseudogene TRBV3-2); D remains unclear. Per germline, CDR1 LGHDT and CDR2 YNNKEL (reference sequence). V was clipped by 1 base and J by 6 bases, with 7 bases between them. This CDR3 is built from 13 residues. The CDR3 is CASSQAAGQPQHF. In nucleotides, the CDR3 is TGTGCCAGCAGCCAAGCCGCGGGTCAGCCCCAGCATTTT.

The chain is built from TRBV4-3 and TRBJ1-2; no firm D call. The CDR3 covers 13 residues. The V end was cut by 3 bases, the J end by 4 bases, with 9 bases between. Germline CDR1 is LGHNA and CDR2 is YSLEER. The CDR3 loop is CASSHTDSYGYTF. CDR3 bases: TGCGCCAGCAGCCATACCGATAGCTATGGCTACACCTTC.

This chain joins TRBV9 and TRBJ1-1; D perhaps matches TRBD1 (5 bases). Germline loops: CDR1 SGDLS, CDR2 YYNGEE. V was shortened by 0 bases and J by 5 bases, with 17 bases between the two germline ends. This CDR3 contains 16 residues. The CDR3 protein is CASSVVRAGSGTEAFF. The CDR3 DNA reads TGTGCCAGCAGCGTAGTTCGGGCAGGGTCAGGGACTGAAGCTTTCTTT.

The chain links TRBV6-5 to TRBJ2-6, with D tentatively TRBD2 (6 bases). Germline-derived CDR1 and CDR2 are MNHEY and SVGAGI. Trimming removed 7 bases from V and 4 bases from J, with 11 bases in between. The CDR3 runs to 14 residues. CDR3 DNA sequence: TGTGCCAGCACGGCGGGGAACGGGGCCAACGTCCTGACTTTC. Amino acids: CASTAGNGANVLTF.